This T cell receptor (beta chain) originates from a study of shared clonotypes between healthy human individuals. Per the germline V gene, CDR1 is MGHDK and CDR2 is SYGVNS. The CDR3 sequence is 11 residues long. The V gene lost 6 bases and the J gene lost 2 bases, with 5 bases spanning the gap. CD45RO-negative, CCR7-positively selected cells formed the naive CD8 fraction, excluding terminally differentiated effector memory CD45RA+ cells. The study enrolled healthy HIV-negative adults without recent acute infections or vaccinations as donors. Study outcomes and limitations: A generally larger estimated richness was seen in naive subsets than in memory subsets. Clonotype sharing across several donors was observed for around 5% of naive CD4 clonotypes. There were few donors, and this limited the genetic and exposure-history diversity represented.

Data came from immunoSEQ multiplex PCR; TCRdb stores just in-frame clones and leaves some out. The repertoire consists of about 2.1 million clones, with about 92% occurring once and the leading ten covering around 1.7%. To note about this clone: Its antigen remains unknown. This same CDR3 is encoded by further DNA sequences in the sample.

The chain links TRBV25-1 to TRBJ2-7; D unclear. Sequencing input: naive CD8+ T cells from PBMCs. The source is a man aged 18 to 29 in good health. Some clones in this sample may be carry-over from other donors' samples. The CDR3 coding sequence is TGTGCCAGCAGCGCGGCCTACGAGCAGTACTTC. Residues: CASSAAYEQYF.